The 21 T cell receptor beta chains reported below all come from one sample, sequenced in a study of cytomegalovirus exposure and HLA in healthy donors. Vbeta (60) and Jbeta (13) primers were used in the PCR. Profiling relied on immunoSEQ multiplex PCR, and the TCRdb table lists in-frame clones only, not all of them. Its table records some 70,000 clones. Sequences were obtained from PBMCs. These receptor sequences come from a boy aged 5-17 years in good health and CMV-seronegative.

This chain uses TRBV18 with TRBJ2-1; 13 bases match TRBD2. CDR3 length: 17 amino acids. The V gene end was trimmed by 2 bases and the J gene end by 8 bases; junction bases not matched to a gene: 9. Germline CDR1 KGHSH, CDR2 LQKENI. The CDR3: CASSPFRTSGGADEQFF. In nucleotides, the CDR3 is TGTGCCAGCTCACCATTTCGCACTAGCGGGGGGGCCGATGAGCAGTTCTTC.

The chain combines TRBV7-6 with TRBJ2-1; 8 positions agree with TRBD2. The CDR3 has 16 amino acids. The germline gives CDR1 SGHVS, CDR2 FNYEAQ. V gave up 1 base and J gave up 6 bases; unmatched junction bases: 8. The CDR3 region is CASSLVREGQGNEQFF. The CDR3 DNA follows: TGTGCCAGCAGCTTAGTACGGGAGGGCCAGGGCAATGAGCAGTTCTTC.

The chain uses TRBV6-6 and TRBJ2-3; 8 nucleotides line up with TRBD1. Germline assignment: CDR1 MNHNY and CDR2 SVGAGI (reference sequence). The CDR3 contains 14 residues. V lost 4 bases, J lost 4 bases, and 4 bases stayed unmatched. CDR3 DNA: TGTGCCAGCAGTTTGCCAGGGGGCGCAGATACGCAGTATTTT. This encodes CASSLPGGADTQYF.

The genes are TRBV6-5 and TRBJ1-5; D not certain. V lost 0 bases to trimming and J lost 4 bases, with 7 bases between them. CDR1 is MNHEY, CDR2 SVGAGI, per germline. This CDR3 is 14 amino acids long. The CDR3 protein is CASSYSSGNQPQHF. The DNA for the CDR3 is TGTGCCAGCAGTTACTCGTCCGGGAATCAGCCCCAGCATTTT.

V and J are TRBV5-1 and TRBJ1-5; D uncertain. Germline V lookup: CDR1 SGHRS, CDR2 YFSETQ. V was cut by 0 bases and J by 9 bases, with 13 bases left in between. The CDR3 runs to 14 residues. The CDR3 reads CASSLGELGGPQHF. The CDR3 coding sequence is TGCGCCAGCAGCTTGGGAGAGCTAGGCGGGCCCCAGCATTTT.

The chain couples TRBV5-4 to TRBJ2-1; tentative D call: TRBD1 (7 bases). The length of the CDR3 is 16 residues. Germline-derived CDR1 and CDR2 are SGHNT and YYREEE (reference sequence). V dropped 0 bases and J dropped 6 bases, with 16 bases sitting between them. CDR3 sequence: CASSLGGQGGSNEQFF. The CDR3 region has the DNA TGTGCCAGCAGCTTGGGAGGCCAGGGGGGATCCAATGAGCAGTTCTTC.

The DNA of the CDR3 is TGTGCCTGGAGCCGGGGCCCGGGGGGGGAGCAGTACTTC. Translation gives CAWSRGPGGEQYF. V gene TRBV30 combines with J gene TRBJ2-7; TRBD2 matches 8 bases. The V and J ends lost 3 bases and 7 bases, in that order; junction bases with no gene match: 8. Germline V lookup: CDR1 GTSNPN, CDR2 SVGIG (reference sequence). This CDR3 comprises 13 residues.

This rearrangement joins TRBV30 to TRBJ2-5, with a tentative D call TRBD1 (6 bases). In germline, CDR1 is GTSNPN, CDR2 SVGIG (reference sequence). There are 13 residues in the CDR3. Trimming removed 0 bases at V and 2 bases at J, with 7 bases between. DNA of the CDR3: TGTGCCTGGAGTGTTGGACAGCAAGAGACCCAGTACTTC. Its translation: CAWSVGQQETQYF.

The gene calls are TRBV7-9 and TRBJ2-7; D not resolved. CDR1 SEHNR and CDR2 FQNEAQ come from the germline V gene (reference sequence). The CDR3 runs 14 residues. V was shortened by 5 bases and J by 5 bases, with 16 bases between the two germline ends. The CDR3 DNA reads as TGTGCCAGCAGCCCAGTCCAGAGGATCCACGAGCAGTACTTC. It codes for CASSPVQRIHEQYF.

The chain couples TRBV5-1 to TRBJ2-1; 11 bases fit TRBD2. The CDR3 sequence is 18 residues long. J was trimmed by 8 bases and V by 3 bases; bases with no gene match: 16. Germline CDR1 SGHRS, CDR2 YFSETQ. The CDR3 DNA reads TGCGCCAGCAGCTCCTCGCCACGAGTTAGCGGGAGGGCACATGAGCAGTTCTTC. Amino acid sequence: CASSSSPRVSGRAHEQFF.

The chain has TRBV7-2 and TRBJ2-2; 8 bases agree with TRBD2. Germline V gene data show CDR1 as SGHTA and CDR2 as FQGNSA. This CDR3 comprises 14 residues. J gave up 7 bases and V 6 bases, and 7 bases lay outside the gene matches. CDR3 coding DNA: TGTGCCAGCAGGCTTCAGCGGGAGAACGGGGAGCTGTTTTTT. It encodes CASRLQRENGELFF.

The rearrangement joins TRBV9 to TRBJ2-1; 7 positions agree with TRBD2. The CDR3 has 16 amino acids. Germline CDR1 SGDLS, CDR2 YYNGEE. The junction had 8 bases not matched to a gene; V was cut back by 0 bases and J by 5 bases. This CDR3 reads CASSVGAGEADNEQFF. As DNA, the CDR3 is TGTGCCAGCAGCGTAGGCGCGGGAGAGGCCGACAATGAGCAGTTCTTC.

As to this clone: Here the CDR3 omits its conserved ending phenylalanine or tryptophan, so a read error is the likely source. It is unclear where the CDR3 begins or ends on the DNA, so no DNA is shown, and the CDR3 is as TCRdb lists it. CDR3 in amino acids: CASSPKSLAGGEL. J is TRBJ2-3 and V is TRBV7-2; the table's TRBD2 call for D was not verified on the DNA. Germline CDR1 is SGHTA and CDR2 is FQGNSA. The CDR3 spans 13 residues, counting both ends.

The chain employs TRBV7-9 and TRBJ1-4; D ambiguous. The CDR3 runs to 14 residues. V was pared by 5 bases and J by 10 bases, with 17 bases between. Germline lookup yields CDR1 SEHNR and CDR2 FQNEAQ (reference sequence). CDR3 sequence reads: CASSLGSVAGKLFF. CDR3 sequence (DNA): TGTGCCAGCAGCCTTGGGTCCGTTGCGGGAAAACTGTTTTTT.

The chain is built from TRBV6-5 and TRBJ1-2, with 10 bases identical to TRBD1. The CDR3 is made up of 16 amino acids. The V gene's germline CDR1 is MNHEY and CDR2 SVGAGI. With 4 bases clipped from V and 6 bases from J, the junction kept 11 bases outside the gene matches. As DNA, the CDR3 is TGTGCCAGCAGTTCCTCCGGGACAGGGGTCATGCATGGCTACACCTTC. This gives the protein CASSSSGTGVMHGYTF.

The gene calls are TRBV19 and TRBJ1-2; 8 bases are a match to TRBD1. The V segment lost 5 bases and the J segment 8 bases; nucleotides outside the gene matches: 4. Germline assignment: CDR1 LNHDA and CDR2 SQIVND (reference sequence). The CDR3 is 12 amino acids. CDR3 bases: TGTGCCAGTAGTGCGACAGGGGACGGCTACACCTTC. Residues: CASSATGDGYTF.

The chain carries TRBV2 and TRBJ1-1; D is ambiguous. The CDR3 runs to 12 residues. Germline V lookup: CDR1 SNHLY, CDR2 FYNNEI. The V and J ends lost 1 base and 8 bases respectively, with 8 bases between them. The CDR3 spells CASSEEEVEAFF. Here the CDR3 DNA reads TGTGCCAGCAGTGAAGAGGAGGTAGAAGCTTTCTTT.

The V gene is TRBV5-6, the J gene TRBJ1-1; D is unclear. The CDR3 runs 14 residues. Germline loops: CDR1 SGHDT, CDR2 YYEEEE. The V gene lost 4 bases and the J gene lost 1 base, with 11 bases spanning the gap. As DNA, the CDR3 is TGTGCCAGCAGCCACACAGTAACGAACACTGAAGCTTTCTTT. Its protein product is CASSHTVTNTEAFF.

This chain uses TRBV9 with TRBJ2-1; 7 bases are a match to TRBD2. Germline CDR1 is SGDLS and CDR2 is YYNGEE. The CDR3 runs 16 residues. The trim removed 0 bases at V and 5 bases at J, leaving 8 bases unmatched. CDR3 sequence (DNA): TGTGCCAGCAGCGTAGTTCTGGGGGAGGGCAACAATGAGCAGTTCTTC. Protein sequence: CASSVVLGEGNNEQFF.

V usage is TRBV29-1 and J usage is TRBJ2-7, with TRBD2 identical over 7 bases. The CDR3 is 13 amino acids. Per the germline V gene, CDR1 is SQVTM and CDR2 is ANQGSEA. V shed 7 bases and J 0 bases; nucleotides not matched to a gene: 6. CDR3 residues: CSASSGASYEQYF. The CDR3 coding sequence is TGCAGCGCCTCAAGCGGGGCCTCCTACGAGCAGTACTTC.

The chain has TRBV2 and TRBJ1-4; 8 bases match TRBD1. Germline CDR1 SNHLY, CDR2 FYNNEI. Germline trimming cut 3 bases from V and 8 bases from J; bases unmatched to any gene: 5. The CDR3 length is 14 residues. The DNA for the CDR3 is TGTGCCAGCAGTGAGGACAGGGCCGGAGAAAAACTGTTTTTT. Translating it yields CASSEDRAGEKLFF.